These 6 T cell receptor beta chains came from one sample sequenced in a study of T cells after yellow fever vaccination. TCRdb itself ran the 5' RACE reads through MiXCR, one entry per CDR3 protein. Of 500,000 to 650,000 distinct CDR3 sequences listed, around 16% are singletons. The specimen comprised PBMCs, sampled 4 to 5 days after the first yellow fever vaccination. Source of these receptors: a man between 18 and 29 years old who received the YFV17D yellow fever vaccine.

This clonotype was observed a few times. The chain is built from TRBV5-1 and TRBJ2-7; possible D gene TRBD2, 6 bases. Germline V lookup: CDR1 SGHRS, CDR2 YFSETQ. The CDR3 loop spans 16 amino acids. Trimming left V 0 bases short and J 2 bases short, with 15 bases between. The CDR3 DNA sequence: TGCGCCAGCAGCTTGGTTGGAGGGTTGGGAGCCTACGAGCAGTACTTC. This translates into CASSLVGGLGAYEQYF. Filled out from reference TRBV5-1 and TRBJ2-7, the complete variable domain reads KAGVTQTPRYLIKTRGQQVTLSCSPISGHRSVSWYQQTPGQGLQFLFEYFSETQRNKGNFPGRFSGRQFSNSRSEMNVSTLELGDSALYLCASSLVGGLGAYEQYFGPGTRLTVT.

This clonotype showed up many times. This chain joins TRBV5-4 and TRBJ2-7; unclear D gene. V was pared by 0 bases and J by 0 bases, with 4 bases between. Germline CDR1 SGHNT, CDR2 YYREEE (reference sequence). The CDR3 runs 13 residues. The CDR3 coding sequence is TGTGCCAGCAGCTTGGGATTCTCCTACGAGCAGTACTTC. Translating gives CASSLGFSYEQYF.

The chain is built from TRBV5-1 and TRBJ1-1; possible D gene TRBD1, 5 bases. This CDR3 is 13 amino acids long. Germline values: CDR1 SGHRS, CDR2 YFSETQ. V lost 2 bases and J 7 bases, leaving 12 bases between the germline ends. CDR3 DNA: TGCGCCAGCAGCTTTCAGGGCGGGAATGAAGCTTTCTTT. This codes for CASSFQGGNEAFF. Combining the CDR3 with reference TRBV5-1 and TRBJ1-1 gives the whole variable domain KAGVTQTPRYLIKTRGQQVTLSCSPISGHRSVSWYQQTPGQGLQFLFEYFSETQRNKGNFPGRFSGRQFSNSRSEMNVSTLELGDSALYLCASSFQGGNEAFFGQGTRLTVV.

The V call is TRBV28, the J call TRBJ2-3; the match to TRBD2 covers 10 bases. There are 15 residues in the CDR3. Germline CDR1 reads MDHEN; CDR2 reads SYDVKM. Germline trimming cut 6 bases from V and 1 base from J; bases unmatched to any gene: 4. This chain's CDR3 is CASSLAGERTDTQYF. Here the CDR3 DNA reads TGTGCCAGCAGCCTAGCGGGGGAACGCACAGATACGCAGTATTTT. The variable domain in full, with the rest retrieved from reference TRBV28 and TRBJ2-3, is DVKVTQSSRYLVKRTGEKVFLECVQDMDHENMFWYRQDPGLGLRLIYFSYDVKMKEKGDIPEGYSVSREKKERFSLILESASTNQTSMYLCASSLAGERTDTQYFGPGTRLTVL.

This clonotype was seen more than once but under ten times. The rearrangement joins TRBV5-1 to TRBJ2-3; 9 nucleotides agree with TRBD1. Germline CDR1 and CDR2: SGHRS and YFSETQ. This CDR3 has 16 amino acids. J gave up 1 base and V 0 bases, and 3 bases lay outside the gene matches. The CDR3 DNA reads TGCGCCAGCAGCTTGGCCAGGACAGGGGGCACAGATACGCAGTATTTT. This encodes CASSLARTGGTDTQYF.

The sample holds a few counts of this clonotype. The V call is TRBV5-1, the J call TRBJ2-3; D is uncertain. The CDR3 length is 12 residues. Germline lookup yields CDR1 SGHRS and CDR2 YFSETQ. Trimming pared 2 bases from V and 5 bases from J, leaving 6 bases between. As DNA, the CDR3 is TGCGCCAGCAGCTTCTTGCAAGATACGCAGTATTTT. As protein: CASSFLQDTQYF. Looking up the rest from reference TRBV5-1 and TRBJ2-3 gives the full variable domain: KAGVTQTPRYLIKTRGQQVTLSCSPISGHRSVSWYQQTPGQGLQFLFEYFSETQRNKGNFPGRFSGRQFSNSRSEMNVSTLELGDSALYLCASSFLQDTQYFGPGTRLTVL.